The sequence of this T cell receptor (beta chain) was determined in a study of cytomegalovirus exposure and HLA in healthy donors. The CDR3 contains 13 residues. V shed 5 bases and J 5 bases; nucleotides not matched to a gene: 4. Germline-derived CDR1 and CDR2 are SGHAT and FQNNGV. It was with 60 Vbeta and 13 Jbeta primers that the PCR ran. This table comes from immunoSEQ multiplex PCR, and its TCRdb copy is limited to in-frame clones, with some not included. The sample holds some 140,000 clones; about 83% are singletons and the top ten take more than 4.5%. About this clone: Its antigen is unknown.

General study results and limits: 87-base-pair reads could not separate some V segments, including TRBV6-2 and TRBV6-3.

This chain joins TRBV11-2 and TRBJ2-5; 8 positions match TRBD2. Sequenced: PBMCs. The receptor was isolated from a woman younger than 45 in good health and CMV-seronegative. The CDR3 bases are TGTGCCAGCAGCCCACTAGCGGAGGAGACCCAGTACTTC. This sequence encodes CASSPLAEETQYF.